This T cell receptor (beta chain) was sequenced for a study of blood T cell repertoires in COVID-19. Assay: immunoSEQ multiplex PCR; the TCRdb copy retains only in-frame clones and omits some. The sample lists under 350,000 clones, roughly 91% occurring once. The sample taken for sequencing was PBMCs or T cells enriched from blood (not recorded which). This receptor was identified in a woman aged 60 to 75 who had recovered from COVID-19.

The CDR3 DNA follows: TGCGCCAGCAGCTTGGGGGTTAGCGGACAGCCCCAGCATTTT. This encodes CASSLGVSGQPQHF. J is TRBJ1-5 and V is TRBV5-1; D unclear. This CDR3 comprises 14 residues. Trimming took 0 bases from V and 7 from J, leaving 11 bases between them. Per the germline V gene, CDR1 is SGHRS and CDR2 is YFSETQ.